The next 32 T cell receptor beta chains were all read from a single sample in a study of cytomegalovirus exposure and HLA in healthy donors. The PCR was carried out with 60 Vbeta primers and 13 Jbeta primers. Profiled with immunoSEQ multiplex PCR; TCRdb holds only in-frame clones, not every one. The sample lists about 90,000 clones; around 79% were seen once. Source material: PBMCs. These receptors were taken from a woman in her thirties or forties in good health and CMV-seropositive.

This clone was seen only once. This chain uses TRBV30 with TRBJ1-5; D is uncertain. The CDR3 totals 13 residues. Germline V gene sequence: CDR1 GTSNPN, CDR2 SVGIG (reference sequence). Trimming took 2 bases from V and 2 from J, leaving 7 bases between them. CDR3 sequence: CAWSSEGNQPQHF. In DNA, the CDR3 is TGTGCCTGGAGTAGCGAGGGCAATCAGCCCCAGCATTTT.

The chain uses TRBV7-3 and TRBJ2-3, with 10 bases fitting TRBD2. This CDR3 is 15 amino acids long. V lost 3 bases to trimming and J lost 2 bases; unmatched junction nucleotides: 2. CDR1 is SGHTA, CDR2 FQGTGA, per germline. The DNA for the CDR3 is TGTGCCAGCAGCTTGCTAGCGGGGGACACAGATACGCAGTATTTT. Amino acid sequence: CASSLLAGDTDTQYF.

The chain combines TRBV11-2 with TRBJ1-2; TRBD1 matches 9 bases. Germline values: CDR1 SGHAT, CDR2 FQNNGV. With 0 bases clipped from V and 7 bases from J, the junction kept 6 bases outside the gene matches. The CDR3 spans 15 residues. CDR3 in DNA: TGTGCCAGCAGCTTAGAGAGGACAGGGGCGCGTGGCTACACCTTC. This translates into CASSLERTGARGYTF.

The chain uses TRBV4-3 and TRBJ2-7, with 7 bases fitting TRBD2. CDR1 is LGHNA and CDR2 is YSLEER in the germline V gene. V was clipped by 2 bases and J by 6 bases; unmatched bases: 13. The CDR3 sequence is 16 residues long. CDR3 sequence reads: CASSQFLAGVGGEQYF. CDR3 sequence (DNA): TGCGCCAGCAGCCAATTCTTGGCGGGAGTAGGAGGCGAGCAGTACTTC.

The rearrangement links TRBV5-6 to TRBJ1-2; 9 nucleotides line up with TRBD1. The ends lost 4 bases at V and 8 bases at J; junction bases unmatched: 6. CDR1 is SGHDT, CDR2 YYEEEE, per germline. The CDR3 runs 13 residues. CDR3: CASSRTGEGGYTF. DNA of the CDR3: TGTGCCAGCAGCAGGACAGGGGAGGGCGGCTACACCTTC.

The chain employs TRBV2 and TRBJ2-1; 11 bases line up with TRBD2. The CDR3 has 17 amino acids. V lost 7 bases and J lost 0; bases outside the gene matches: 8. CDR1 and CDR2 (germline): SNHLY, FYNNEI. The CDR3: CASTPGSGGGSYNEQFF. DNA of the CDR3: TGTGCCAGCACCCCAGGTAGCGGGGGGGGCTCCTACAATGAGCAGTTCTTC. Using reference TRBV2 and TRBJ2-1 for the parts outside the CDR3, the full variable domain is EPEVTQTPSHQVTQMGQEVILRCVPISNHLYFYWYRQILGQKVEFLVSFYNNEISEKSEIFDDQFSVERPDGSNFTLKIRSTKLEDSAMYFCASTPGSGGGSYNEQFFGPGTRLTVL.

The V gene is TRBV4-3, the J gene TRBJ2-1; 8 nucleotides agree with TRBD2. Germline V gives CDR1 LGHNA, CDR2 YSLEER. With V trimmed by 1 base and J by 4 bases, 3 bases remained unmatched. There are 15 residues in the CDR3. The CDR3 here is CASSQVASGYNEQFF. Written as DNA, the CDR3 is TGCGCCAGCAGCCAAGTGGCTAGCGGGTACAATGAGCAGTTCTTC.

The rearrangement joins TRBV19 to TRBJ1-1; TRBD1 might be the D (6 bases). The CDR3 length is 15 residues. Germline lookup yields CDR1 LNHDA and CDR2 SQIVND (reference sequence). Trimming took off 3 bases at V and 4 bases at J, with 15 bases between the two ends. CDR3 sequence reads: CASSIPRGSRTEAFF. CDR3 nucleotide sequence: TGTGCCAGTAGTATTCCTAGGGGGTCGCGCACTGAAGCTTTCTTT.

V usage is TRBV5-4 and J usage is TRBJ2-7; 8 bases line up with TRBD1. Per the germline V gene, CDR1 is SGHNT and CDR2 is YYREEE (reference sequence). With V trimmed by 4 bases and J by 6 bases, 9 bases remained unmatched. There are 14 residues in the CDR3. CDR3 sequence reads: CASSLDREPAEQYF. Written as DNA, the CDR3 is TGTGCCAGCAGCCTGGACAGGGAGCCGGCCGAGCAGTACTTC.

The chain uses TRBV19 and TRBJ1-6, with 10 nucleotides matching TRBD1. V trimming: 6 bases; J trimming: 8 bases; junction bases outside the gene matches: 10. The CDR3 consists of 16 residues. Germline V gene data show CDR1 as LNHDA and CDR2 as SQIVND (reference sequence). As DNA, the CDR3 is TGTGCCAGTAGCATCCGGGACAGGGGATTGTATTCACCCCTCCACTTT. It codes for CASSIRDRGLYSPLHF.

This chain uses TRBV9 with TRBJ1-6, with D possibly TRBD1 on 6 matching bases. The CDR3 covers 18 residues. Trimming shortened V by 1 base and J by 0 bases, and 14 bases separated the two germline ends. Germline lookup yields CDR1 SGDLS and CDR2 YYNGEE. CDR3 nucleotide sequence: TGTGCCAGCAGCGTATCAGGAGACAGGAGCTCCTATAATTCACCCCTCCACTTT. Amino acids: CASSVSGDRSSYNSPLHF.

The rearrangement joins TRBV4-3 to TRBJ2-1; a possible D gene is TRBD2 (6 bases). V was pared by 1 base and J by 6 bases, with 16 bases between. The CDR3 runs 16 residues. CDR1 and CDR2 (germline): LGHNA, YSLEER. The CDR3, as DNA: TGCGCCAGCAGCCAAGTAGCGGATCTCGCAAGCAATGAGCAGTTCTTC. It translates to CASSQVADLASNEQFF.

CDR3 region: CASSPNLGGKSYNEQFF. CDR3 bases: TGTGCCAGCTCACCGAACCTCGGGGGTAAATCCTACAATGAGCAGTTCTTC. The rearrangement links TRBV18 to TRBJ2-1; TRBD2 might be the D (6 bases). Trimming cost V 3 bases and J 1 base, with 16 bases left between them. Germline lookup yields CDR1 KGHSH and CDR2 LQKENI. The CDR3 has 17 amino acids.

This chain joins TRBV28 and TRBJ1-1; tentatively, D is TRBD1 (6 bases). CDR1 and CDR2 from the germline V gene are MDHEN and SYDVKM. The germline V and J ends were trimmed by 6 bases and 4 bases, with 15 bases remaining between them. The CDR3 is 14 residues long. The CDR3 region has the DNA TGTGCCAGCAGGGGGGCACAGGGAACCACTGAAGCTTTCTTT. This translates into CASRGAQGTTEAFF.

The chain uses TRBV5-1 and TRBJ2-3, with 10 bases matching TRBD1. CDR1 SGHRS and CDR2 YFSETQ come from the germline V gene. The length of the CDR3 is 15 residues. Germline trimming cut 4 bases from V and 4 bases from J; bases unmatched to any gene: 6. The CDR3 spells CASSSGTGVADTQYF. The CDR3 region has the DNA TGCGCCAGCAGCAGCGGGACAGGGGTAGCAGATACGCAGTATTTT.

This chain connects TRBV27 to TRBJ2-5; 10 nucleotides line up with TRBD1. The closer fit of TRBJ2-7 to the DNA end suggests the J call may be wrong. Germline CDR1 and CDR2: MNHEY and SMNVEV (reference sequence). The CDR3 totals 15 residues. CDR3 coding DNA: TGTGCCAGCAGTTTGACAGGGGGCGGGTCCTACGAGCAGTACTTC. It yields the protein CASSLTGGGSYEQYF.

The rearrangement uses TRBV7-2 and TRBJ2-7; TRBD1 matches 10 bases. The V gene end was trimmed by 3 bases and the J gene end by 1 base; junction bases not matched to a gene: 3. Germline V gives CDR1 SGHTA, CDR2 FQGNSA. CDR3 length: 15 residues. This CDR3 is CASSLGQGKSYEQYF. The CDR3 nucleotides are TGTGCCAGCAGCTTGGGACAGGGGAAATCCTACGAGCAGTACTTC. Variable domain in full (rest from reference TRBV7-2 and TRBJ2-7): GAGVSQSPSNKVTEKGKDVELRCDPISGHTALYWYRQSLGQGLEFLIYFQGNSAPDKSGLPSDRFSAERTGGSVSTLTIQRTQQEDSAVYLCASSLGQGKSYEQYFGPGTRLTVT.

The rearrangement links TRBV2 to TRBJ1-1; 7 bases align to TRBD1. The V segment lost 6 bases and the J segment 8 bases; nucleotides outside the gene matches: 12. Germline CDR1 SNHLY, CDR2 FYNNEI. The CDR3 spans 14 residues. The CDR3 region has the DNA TGTGCCAGCAGCCGACAGGGATCTGTTACGGAAGCTTTCTTT. The encoded protein is CASSRQGSVTEAFF.

This clone was seen just once. The rearrangement links TRBV10-3 to TRBJ2-3, with 10 bases aligning to TRBD2. J lost 1 base, V lost 3 bases, and 16 bases had no gene match. This CDR3 contains 20 residues. Germline assignment: CDR1 ENHRY and CDR2 SYGVKD. The CDR3 nucleotides are TGTGCCATCAGTGACGGAGTCGGGACTAGCGAGAGTGGCGGCACAGATACGCAGTATTTT. It specifies CAISDGVGTSESGGTDTQYF.

The chain uses TRBV6-5 and TRBJ2-1, with TRBD2 identical over 14 bases. CDR1 and CDR2 (germline): MNHEY, SVGAGI. This CDR3 has 15 residues. J lost 7 bases, V lost 4 bases, and 3 bases had no gene match. The CDR3 coding sequence is TGTGCCAGCAGTTGGGGGACTAGCGGGAGAAATGAGCAGTTCTTC. It encodes CASSWGTSGRNEQFF.

The V call is TRBV11-3, the J call TRBJ1-3; D is unresolved. CDR1 is SGHNT, CDR2 YENEEA, per germline. The CDR3 loop spans 14 amino acids. Trimming cost V 4 bases and J 0 bases, with 7 bases left between them. CDR3 nucleotides: TGTGCCAGCAGCTCTAGCGGCTCTGGAAACACCATATATTTT. Amino acids: CASSSSGSGNTIYF.

V usage is TRBV6-5 and J usage is TRBJ2-3, with D possibly matching TRBD2 (6 bases). V lost 2 bases and J lost 0, with 9 bases in between. Germline CDR1 is MNHEY and CDR2 is SVGAGI. The CDR3 consists of 15 residues. The CDR3, as DNA: TGTGCCAGCAGTTACGCGCGGGGTAGCACAGATACGCAGTATTTT. This translates into CASSYARGSTDTQYF.

This rearrangement joins TRBV13 to TRBJ2-3, with a tentative D call TRBD1 (5 bases). Per germline, CDR1 PRHDT and CDR2 FYEKMQ (reference sequence). This CDR3 spans 16 amino acids. Trimming took 0 bases from V and 0 from J, leaving 10 bases between them. CDR3 coding DNA: TGTGCCAGCAGCTTAGGCCAGGGCGCTAGCACAGATACGCAGTATTTT. Translation: CASSLGQGASTDTQYF.

The chain links TRBV6-5 to TRBJ1-6, with 10 bases lining up with TRBD1. From germline, CDR1 is MNHEY and CDR2 SVGAGI. This CDR3 contains 15 residues. The trim removed 2 bases at V and 9 bases at J, leaving 4 bases unmatched. The CDR3 spells CASSYRTGGGSPLHF. The CDR3 nucleotides are TGTGCCAGCAGTTACCGGACAGGGGGAGGTTCACCCCTCCACTTT.

This chain joins TRBV7-8 and TRBJ2-5; the D gene is possibly TRBD1 (5 bases). CDR1 is SGHVS, CDR2 FQNEAQ, per germline. V lost 5 bases and J lost 2, with 12 bases in between. CDR3 size: 14 residues. The CDR3 DNA follows: TGTGCCAGCAGCCAAGACAGATTACAAGAGACCCAGTACTTC. Translating gives CASSQDRLQETQYF.

The rearrangement uses TRBV9 and TRBJ1-2, with 9 bases identical to TRBD1. The CDR3 consists of 19 residues. Trimming took 4 bases from V and 1 from J; bases not matched to a gene: 17. Germline-derived CDR1 and CDR2 are SGDLS and YYNGEE. The CDR3 reads CASSSSTTDRGVRNYGYTF. The CDR3 nucleotides are TGTGCCAGCAGCTCCAGCACGACCGACAGGGGGGTTCGTAACTATGGCTACACCTTC.

The J gene is TRBJ2-7, the V gene TRBV5-5; D is unclear. The V end lost 0 bases, the J end lost 2 bases, and 6 bases lay between the germline ends. The CDR3 runs 13 residues. CDR1 and CDR2 (germline): SGHKS, YYEKEE (reference sequence). Here the CDR3 DNA reads TGTGCCAGCAGCTTGGACAGAGCCTACGAGCAGTACTTC. This codes for CASSLDRAYEQYF.

V usage is TRBV19 and J usage is TRBJ2-1; 12 bases fit TRBD2. Germline-derived CDR1 and CDR2 are LNHDA and SQIVND (reference sequence). The CDR3 loop spans 15 amino acids. V lost 3 bases and J lost 6; bases outside the gene matches: 3. The CDR3 reads CASSIPSGRANEQFF. The CDR3 nucleotides read TGTGCCAGTAGTATCCCTAGCGGGAGGGCCAATGAGCAGTTCTTC.

This clone was observed a handful of times. This sequence joins TRBV21-1 and TRBJ2-7; the table's D call, TRBD2, was not checked against the DNA. TRBV21-1 is described as a pseudogene. The CDR3 runs 11 residues. The CDR3 region has the DNA TGTGCCAGCCTGCGGGCCTACGAGCAGTACTTC. Translated: CASLRAYEQYF.

J is TRBJ2-1 and V is TRBV28; 10 bases agree with TRBD2. This CDR3 contains 17 residues. J lost 0 bases, V lost 5 bases, and 7 bases had no gene match. CDR1 is MDHEN, CDR2 SYDVKM, per germline. In nucleotides, the CDR3 is TGTGCCAGCAGTCAAACACTAGCGGGGAGCTCCTACAATGAGCAGTTCTTC. It yields the protein CASSQTLAGSSYNEQFF. Drawing the rest from reference TRBV28 and TRBJ2-1, the complete variable domain is DVKVTQSSRYLVKRTGEKVFLECVQDMDHENMFWYRQDPGLGLRLIYFSYDVKMKEKGDIPEGYSVSREKKERFSLILESASTNQTSMYLCASSQTLAGSSYNEQFFGPGTRLTVL.

The chain links TRBV9 to TRBJ1-5; 8 bases align to TRBD1. The CDR3 length is 15 residues. The germline CDR1 and CDR2 sequences are SGDLS and YYNGEE. Trimming removed 4 bases from V and 4 bases from J; junction bases left unmatched: 7. CDR3 loop: CASSTGQGSNQPQHF. In DNA, the CDR3 is TGTGCCAGCAGCACCGGACAGGGCTCAAATCAGCCCCAGCATTTT.

The rearrangement joins TRBV10-3 to TRBJ1-1, with TRBD1 as a possible D gene (5 bases). The V gene's germline CDR1 is ENHRY and CDR2 SYGVKD. This CDR3 comprises 13 residues. The V and J ends lost 6 bases and 1 base respectively, with 9 bases between them. CDR3 sequence reads: CAISMTENTEAFF. The CDR3 DNA sequence: TGTGCCATCAGCATGACAGAGAACACTGAAGCTTTCTTT.